This TCR beta chain emerged from a study of liver allograft versus peripheral blood T cells. Turning to the study itself: Hepatic allograft T cell receptor repertoires were evaluated relative to those present in recipients' peripheral blood.

Points from the study as a whole: There were reportedly differences between T cell receptor repertoires inside liver allografts and those in peripheral blood.

This clonotype has a count of ten or more. What it binds is unknown. TCRdb passed the reads through MiXCR, listing each CDR3 protein once. The table records around 12,000 distinct CDR3 sequences, under 30% of them present only once. The CDR3 covers 14 residues. CDR1 and CDR2 (germline): MNHEY, SMNVEV (reference sequence). Deletions cut 8 bases from V and 0 bases from J, with 14 bases between. The source is a human patient who had a liver transplant. The graft donor may have given rise to some T cells. The chain links TRBV27 to TRBJ2-7; maybe TRBD1 (6 bases). As DNA, the CDR3 is TGTGCCAGCGTTGACAGGCCCTTCTCCTACGAGCAGTACTTC. As protein: CASVDRPFSYEQYF.